This is a list of T cell receptor beta chains from one sample in a study of tumor and adjacent non-tumor tissue in lung cancer. TCRdb processed the multiplex PCR reads anew with MiXCR; each CDR3 protein has one entry. The table shows approximately 90,000 distinct CDR3 sequences, with 65% to 80% occurring only once. Specimen: distant non-tumor lung tissue. The receptors originated from a woman aged 50 to 60 with non-small cell lung cancer. CDR3s include the opening cysteine and the closing phenylalanine or tryptophan.

J gene,V gene,CDR3 protein
TRBJ2-1,TRBV11-1,CVSSFGLADYNEHFF
TRBJ1-2,TRBV20-1,CSSPTGGYGYTF
TRBJ2-3,TRBV11-2,CARSLGPPGDHTQYF
TRBJ2-6,TRBV6-6,CAILALSGANVLTF
TRBJ2-1,TRBV29-1,CSVVPQGRGSYNDHFF
TRBJ2-6,TRBV11-3,CAPIGCSGANVLTF
TRBJ2-7,TRBV7-9,CVNSTWTDYEQYF
TRBJ2-7,TRBV6-2/TRBV6-3,CASTSPDIPGTRRRSYDQYF
TRBJ2-3,TRBV2,CACVGPGTDTQYF
TRBJ2-7,TRBV20-1,CSARDRYRLSRSYKQYF
TRBJ2-1,TRBV6-2/TRBV6-3,CASSYVGEVDEQFF
TRBJ2-2,TRBV12-3/TRBV12-4,CASKRDRNTGELFF
TRBJ2-1,TRBV29-1,CSVEDGRGPLNYEQFF
TRBJ2-5,TRBV6-1,CTSGERFKGPRETQYF
TRBJ1-5,TRBV25-1,CVSVTPGPRREGNQPQHF
TRBJ2-1,TRBV28,CVSSLWGGVAGVYNEHFF
TRBJ2-2,TRBV24-1,CATSDLPPADTGELFF
TRBJ2-7,TRBV28,CANSYGQLADEQYF
TRBJ2-7,TRBV6-7,CASSYRSGGGPYEQCF
NA,TRBV24-1,CATSESLAGDEQYF
TRBJ1-1,TRBV11-2,CASSLEPGANTEVIF
TRBJ2-1,TRBV7-9,CASSLAALHPYNEQLF
TRBJ2-6,TRBV4-1,CASSQDSWANVLIF
TRBJ2-1,TRBV14,CASSLMTSHYEQFF
TRBJ2-3,TRBV10-1,CASNEACTDTQYF
TRBJ2-1,TRBV12-3/TRBV12-4,CASSLGSEDEQFF
TRBJ2-3,TRBV28,CASSRPPPRRETTDTRYF
TRBJ2-2,TRBV20-1,CSARDNSGELFF
TRBJ2-3,TRBV12-3/TRBV12-4,CASRPGLGSYTDTQYF
TRBJ2-7,TRBV4-1,CASSQTSGASSYEQYF
TRBJ2-1,TRBV6-8,CANKTSAFF
TRBJ1-2,TRBV29-1,CSVIAGHGYTF
TRBJ2-5,TRBV6-1,CASSEKRAGQMETQYF
TRBJ2-1,TRBV6-2/TRBV6-3,CAGSPGLAGVDEQFF
TRBJ2-3,TRBV11-1,CANSLEIGSTGTQYF
TRBJ2-5,TRBV11-1,CASSSTGQAQYF
TRBJ2-2,TRBV5-1,CASSSQGTTGELFF
TRBJ2-1,TRBV11-2,CVSSLETFGEQFF
TRBJ2-5,TRBV20-1,CSARSQGLGFSIQETQYF
TRBJ1-5,TRBV5-5,CASILWGQSNQPQHF
TRBJ1-2,TRBV12-3/TRBV12-4,CASCSPQVNYGYTF
TRBJ2-2,TRBV20-1,CSARDRRLAGDTGELFF
TRBJ1-5,TRBV6-6,CASTPPGRINQPQHF
TRBJ1-5,TRBV10-2,CASSGVGAHQPQHF
TRBJ1-5,TRBV6-1,CASSTCWDSRQPQHF
TRBJ2-4,TRBV6-1,CGSRTGGTDNIQYF
TRBJ2-5,TRBV6-5,CANRRGNQATQYF
TRBJ2-3,TRBV11-2,CANGLGTNTDMQYF
TRBJ1-1,TRBV5-8,CASSLPIGVPEAFF
TRBJ1-1,TRBV29-1,CSVDLPMNTEAFF
TRBJ2-1,TRBV6-5,CVSTEGASGSRDNEQFF
TRBJ1-1,TRBV11-3,CTSSPDGRNTEALF
TRBJ2-5,TRBV25-1,CASGTGGVYAQYF
TRBJ2-4,TRBV4-1,CASSQPARGAGRNIQYF